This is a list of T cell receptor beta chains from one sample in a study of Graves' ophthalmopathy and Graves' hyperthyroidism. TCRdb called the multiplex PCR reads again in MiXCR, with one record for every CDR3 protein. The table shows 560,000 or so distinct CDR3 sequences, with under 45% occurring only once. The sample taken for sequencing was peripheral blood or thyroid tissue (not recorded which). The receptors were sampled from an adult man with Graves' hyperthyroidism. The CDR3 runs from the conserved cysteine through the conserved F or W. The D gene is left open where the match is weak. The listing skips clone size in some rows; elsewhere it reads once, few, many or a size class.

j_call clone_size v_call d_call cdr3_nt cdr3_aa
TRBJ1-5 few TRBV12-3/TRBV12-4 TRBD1 TGTGCCAGCAGGAAGGACAGGAGGAATCAGCCCCAGCATTTT CASRKDRRNQPQHF
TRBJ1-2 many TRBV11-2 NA TGTGCCAGCAGCTTGAAGGGGGACTATGGCTACACCTTC CASSLKGDYGYTF
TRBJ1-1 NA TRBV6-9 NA TGTGCCAGCAGTTACTCGCGGGGAATGAACGCTGAAGCTTTCTTT CASSYSRGMNAEAFF
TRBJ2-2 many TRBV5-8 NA TGTGCCAGCAGCCTCAAGACCGGGGAGCTGTTTTTT CASSLKTGELFF
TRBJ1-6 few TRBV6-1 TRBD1 TGTGCCAGCAGTGAAGAAAAAACAGGGGTTACGAATTCACCCCTCCACTTT CASSEEKTGVTNSPLHF
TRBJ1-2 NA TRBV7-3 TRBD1 TGTGCCAGCAGCTTAACGGGACAGGGTGACGGCTACACCTTC CASSLTGQGDGYTF
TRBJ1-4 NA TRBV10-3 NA TGTGCCATCAGTACAGGGTGGACTAATGAAAAACTGTTTTTT CAISTGWTNEKLFF
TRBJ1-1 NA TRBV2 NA TGTGCCAGCAGTGCCCTGAACACCGAAGCTTTCTTT CASSALNTEAFF
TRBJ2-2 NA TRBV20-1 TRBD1 TGCAGTGCTAGGACAGGGAACACCGGGGAGCTGTCTTGG CSARTGNTGELSW
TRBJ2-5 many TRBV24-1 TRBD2 TGTGCCACCAGTGGGTTAGCGGGGGGCCTCCAAGAGACCCAGTACTTC CATSGLAGGLQETQYF
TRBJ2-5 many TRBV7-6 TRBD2 TGTGCCAGCAGCCGCGATAGGACTAGCGGGGAGACCCAGTACTTC CASSRDRTSGETQYF
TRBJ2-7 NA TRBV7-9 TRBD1 TGTGCCAGCAGCCCCCTTCGGACAGGGATCTACGAGCAGTACTTC CASSPLRTGIYEQYF
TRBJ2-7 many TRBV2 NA TGTGCCAGCAGCGACGACCTTGGCGTTATCGAGCAGTACTTC CASSDDLGVIEQYF
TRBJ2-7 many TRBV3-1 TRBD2 TGTGCCAGCAGCCACAGGGGACTAGCGGGCGAGCAGTACTTC CASSHRGLAGEQYF
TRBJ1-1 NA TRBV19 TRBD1 TGTGCCAGCGTCCCGGGACAGGGGTATAGGGCTTTCTTT CASVPGQGYRAFF
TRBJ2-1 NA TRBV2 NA TGTGCCAGCAGTGTACAGGGAAAGTACAATGAGCAGTTCTTC CASSVQGKYNEQFF
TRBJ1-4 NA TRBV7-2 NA TGTGCCAGCAGCTCCTCGGGGCAGGAGGAAAAACTGTTTTTT CASSSSGQEEKLFF
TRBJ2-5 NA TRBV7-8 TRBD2 TGTGCCAGCAGCCCAAAGCGGGATGAGACCCAGTACTTC CASSPKRDETQYF
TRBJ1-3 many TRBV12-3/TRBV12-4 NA TGTGCCAGCAGCCGCGAACAGGGCATCGAGGGAAACACCATATATTTT CASSREQGIEGNTIYF
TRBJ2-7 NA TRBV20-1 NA TGCAGTGCCAGTAGGACTGTCCACAGGTCACACGAGCAGTACTTC CSASRTVHRSHEQYF
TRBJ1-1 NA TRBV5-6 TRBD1 TGTGCCAGCAGCTTGGTCAGGGGGTGGGGGAACACTGAAGCTTTCTTT CASSLVRGWGNTEAFF
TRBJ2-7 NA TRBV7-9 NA TGTGCCAGCAGCTCCGTCTGCGAGCAGTACTTC CASSSVCEQYF
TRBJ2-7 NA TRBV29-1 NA TGCAGCGTTGATTCCGTTGGAACCAGTTTTGGGGGCGAGCAGTACTTC CSVDSVGTSFGGEQYF
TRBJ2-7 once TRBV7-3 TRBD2 TGTGCCAGCAGCAGGGGACTAGCGGGGGTAAGACAGTACTTC CASSRGLAGVRQYF
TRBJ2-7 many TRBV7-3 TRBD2 TGTGCCAGCAGCCTCCGTAGCGGGGGTTCTCCTCCCTACGAGCAGTACTTC CASSLRSGGSPPYEQYF
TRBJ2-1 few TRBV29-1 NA TGCAGCGTTGTCGGAAGCTCCTACAATGAGCAGTTCTTC CSVVGSSYNEQFF
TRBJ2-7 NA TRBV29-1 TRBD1 TGCAGCGTTTTACGACAGGGAACCTACGAGCAGTACTTC CSVLRQGTYEQYF
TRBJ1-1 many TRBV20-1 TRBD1 TGCAGTGCTAACCCAGGGGGCTGGACTGAAGCTTTCTTT CSANPGGWTEAFF
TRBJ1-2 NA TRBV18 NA TGTGCCAGCTCACCGCGGGATGGCTACACCTTC CASSPRDGYTF